This TCR beta chain stems from a study of blood T cells in healthy people across ages. A second PCR of about 6 to 12 cycles used a sample-barcoded 5' primer and a J-beta primer mix. TCRdb recomputed calls from the 5' RACE reads with MiXCR, one row per CDR3 protein. The table lists 700,000 to 850,000 distinct CDR3 sequences, around 36% of them singletons. Germline lookup yields CDR1 MNHNY and CDR2 SVGAGI (reference sequence). Trimming at V came to 8 bases and at J to 2 bases, leaving 8 bases not matched to a gene. CDR3 size: 14 residues. The sample consisted of blood. The rearrangement uses TRBV6-6 and TRBJ2-7, with 8 bases fitting TRBD2. The receptor comes from a man aged 18 to 30 in good health. CDR3 DNA sequence: TGTGCCAGCGGACCAAGACTAGCGACCTACGAGCAGTACTTC. The encoded protein is CASGPRLATYEQYF.